The 22 T cell receptor beta chains below come from one sample, sequenced in a study of blood T cell repertoires in COVID-19. The table came from immunoSEQ multiplex PCR; TCRdb's copy has only in-frame clones and leaves some out. The profile shows about 50,000 clones, approximately 88% of them singletons. Source material: peripheral blood. These receptors were obtained from a human donor in a cohort sampled during active COVID-19.

The DNA for the CDR3 is TGTGCCAGCAGTGAGGGGCCGGGACAGCAATACGAGCAGTACGTC. As protein: CASSEGPGQQYEQYV. J is TRBJ2-7 and V is TRBV2, with TRBD1 identical over 7 bases. The V and J ends lost 3 bases and 4 bases, in that order; junction bases with no gene match: 9. In germline, CDR1 is SNHLY, CDR2 FYNNEI. CDR3 size: 15 residues.

The rearrangement uses TRBV4-1 and TRBJ2-1; D is possibly TRBD2 (6 bases). Trimming removed 4 bases from V and 5 bases from J, with 15 bases in between. Germline V gives CDR1 MGHRA, CDR2 YSYEKL. The CDR3 is 15 amino acids. In nucleotides, the CDR3 is TGCGCCAGCAGCCGACGGACCGGGAGTAACAATGAGCAGTTCTTC. Amino acid sequence: CASSRRTGSNNEQFF.

V gene TRBV5-1 combines with J gene TRBJ2-1; 10 bases are shared with TRBD2. The CDR3 length is 13 residues. After removal of 7 bases from V and 5 bases from J, the junction contained 3 bases not matched to a gene. Germline V lookup: CDR1 SGHRS, CDR2 YFSETQ. CDR3 amino acids: CASGTSADNEQFF. Here the CDR3 DNA reads TGCGCCAGCGGGACTAGCGCCGACAATGAGCAGTTCTTC.

The chain carries TRBV19 and TRBJ1-4; maybe TRBD1 (6 bases). The CDR3 has 16 residues. Trimming stripped 0 bases from V and 10 bases from J, with 18 bases between. CDR1 and CDR2 (germline): LNHDA, SQIVND (reference sequence). The CDR3 is CASSIDTQGSSGKLFF. The DNA for the CDR3 is TGTGCCAGTAGTATAGATACACAGGGCTCTTCGGGAAAACTGTTTTTT.

The gene calls are TRBV24-1 and TRBJ2-1; 13 bases fit TRBD2. CDR3 size: 17 residues. V trimming: 4 bases; J trimming: 4 bases; junction bases outside the gene matches: 6. Germline lookup yields CDR1 KGHDR and CDR2 SFDVKD. The CDR3 bases are TGTGCCACCAGTGACTTTGGGACTAGCGGGAAGTACAATGAGCAGTTCTTC. Translation: CATSDFGTSGKYNEQFF.

The V and J genes are TRBV19 and TRBJ1-2; 8 bases match TRBD1. This CDR3 has 13 amino acids. Germline assignment: CDR1 LNHDA and CDR2 SQIVND (reference sequence). V was pared by 5 bases and J by 7 bases, with 6 bases of the junction left unmatched. CDR3 coding DNA: TGTGCCAGTAGTTTAAATACAGGGGGTGGCTACACCTTC. Translated, it gives CASSLNTGGGYTF. Using reference TRBV19 and TRBJ1-2 for the parts outside the CDR3, the full variable domain is DGGITQSPKYLFRKEGQNVTLSCEQNLNHDAMYWYRQDPGQGLRLIYYSQIVNDFQKGDIAEGYSVSREKKESFPLTVTSAQKNPTAFYLCASSLNTGGGYTFGSGTRLTVV.

The gene calls are TRBV12-5 and TRBJ2-1; 10 nucleotides line up with TRBD2. CDR1 is LGHNT and CDR2 is FRNRAP in the germline V gene. V was clipped by 8 bases and J by 8 bases; unmatched bases: 12. The CDR3 has 15 residues. CDR3 region: CASTSGGAPRDEQFF. DNA for the CDR3: TGTGCTAGTACAAGCGGGGGGGCCCCCCGAGATGAGCAGTTCTTC.

This chain connects TRBV7-6 to TRBJ2-5; D gene uncertain. Looked up from germline, CDR1 is SGHVS and CDR2 is FNYEAQ. Trimming took 2 bases from V and 5 from J, leaving 15 bases between them. The CDR3 runs to 15 residues. As DNA, the CDR3 is TGTGCCAGCAGCTTACAATCCCTTAGCCGGGAGACCCAGTACTTC. As protein: CASSLQSLSRETQYF.

This sequence joins TRBV13 and TRBJ1-3; D gene ambiguous. Germline V gene lookup returns CDR1 PRHDT and CDR2 FYEKMQ (reference sequence). Between the trimmed V and J ends, which lost 5 bases and 0 bases, there was a span of 8 bases. The CDR3 length is 14 residues. This CDR3 is CASSTTDSGNTIYF. The CDR3, as DNA: TGTGCCAGCAGCACAACAGACTCTGGAAACACCATATATTTT.

The chain joins TRBV24-1 to TRBJ2-5, with TRBD1 identical over 8 bases. This CDR3 is 16 amino acids long. Unmatched junction bases numbered 10, after V lost 3 bases and J lost 5 bases. The germline V gene encodes CDR1 KGHDR and CDR2 SFDVKD. This chain's CDR3 is CATSDTTGVRGETQYF. CDR3 nucleotide sequence: TGTGCCACCAGTGATACGACAGGGGTGAGGGGGGAGACCCAGTACTTC.

The chain has TRBV19 and TRBJ1-2; 10 nucleotides line up with TRBD1. CDR3 length: 15 amino acids. CDR1 is LNHDA, CDR2 SQIVND, per germline (reference sequence). The V and J ends lost 8 bases and 7 bases, in that order; junction bases with no gene match: 13. This chain's CDR3 is CASRDRGKVPFGYTF. The CDR3 coding sequence is TGTGCCAGTCGGGACAGGGGCAAGGTACCCTTTGGCTACACCTTC.

The chain uses TRBV24-1 and TRBJ2-4; 10 bases are a match to TRBD2. This CDR3 is 15 amino acids long. The V segment lost 11 bases and the J segment 0 bases; nucleotides outside the gene matches: 6. CDR1 and CDR2 (germline): KGHDR, SFDVKD. Here the CDR3 reads CAISSGGLAKNIQYF. The DNA for the CDR3 is TGTGCCATCTCTAGCGGGGGTCTAGCCAAAAACATTCAGTACTTC.

This clone was counted once. This chain connects TRBV6-5 to TRBJ1-1, with 7 bases lining up with TRBD1. Looked up from germline, CDR1 is MNHEY and CDR2 is SVGAGI. The CDR3 runs 15 residues. Trimming took 4 bases from V and 1 from J; bases not matched to a gene: 6. The CDR3 DNA reads TGTGCCAGCAGTTTAGGACAGGCCTGGAACACTGAAGCTTTCTTT. It translates to CASSLGQAWNTEAFF.

The chain couples TRBV15 to TRBJ1-6; D not certain. This CDR3 has 16 amino acids. Trimming pared 0 bases from V and 7 bases from J, leaving 13 bases between. The germline V gene has CDR1 LNHNV and CDR2 YYDKDF (reference sequence). The CDR3 DNA reads TGTGCCACCAGCAGAGAAAGGGCGGGGTCGAATTCACCCCTCCACTTT. It specifies CATSRERAGSNSPLHF.

The V call is TRBV5-5, the J call TRBJ1-4; 9 bases map to TRBD1. CDR1 SGHKS and CDR2 YYEKEE come from the germline V gene (reference sequence). CDR3 length: 16 amino acids. V lost 3 bases to trimming and J lost 8 bases; unmatched junction nucleotides: 11. CDR3: CASSSSTGGRAEKLFF. In nucleotides, the CDR3 is TGTGCCAGCAGCTCATCCACAGGGGGCCGAGCCGAAAAACTGTTTTTT.

V gene TRBV19 combines with J gene TRBJ2-5, with 10 bases lining up with TRBD1. V dropped 3 bases and J dropped 7; count of bases not matched to a gene: 5. The CDR3 has 14 residues. Germline values: CDR1 LNHDA, CDR2 SQIVND (reference sequence). As DNA, the CDR3 is TGTGCCAGTAGTATCCCGACAGGGGGCGGGACCCAGTACTTC. The encoded protein is CASSIPTGGGTQYF.

CDR3 amino acids: CASRRDWNYEQYV. The CDR3 nucleotides are TGTGCCAGCAGGAGGGACTGGAACTACGAGCAGTACGTC. This chain joins TRBV6-5 and TRBJ2-7; maybe TRBD2 (6 bases). Trimming cost V 6 bases and J 3 bases, with 12 bases left between them. CDR1 is MNHEY, CDR2 SVGAGI, per germline. CDR3 length: 13 amino acids.

The chain joins TRBV15 to TRBJ2-6; 10 positions agree with TRBD1. Germline values: CDR1 LNHNV, CDR2 YYDKDF (reference sequence). The V segment lost 5 bases and the J segment 1 base; nucleotides outside the gene matches: 5. The CDR3 consists of 17 residues. The CDR3 DNA reads as TGTGCCACCAGCTCCTCGGACAGGGGGTCTGGGGCCAACGTCCTGACTTTC. This sequence encodes CATSSSDRGSGANVLTF.

The chain uses TRBV6-5 and TRBJ2-5; possibly TRBD1 for D (6 bases). The germline CDR1 and CDR2 sequences are MNHEY and SVGAGI. The CDR3 is 15 amino acids. Trimming took off 5 bases at V and 2 bases at J, with 15 bases between the two ends. CDR3: CASSTSGTLQETQYF. For the CDR3, the DNA is TGTGCCAGCAGTACCTCCGGGACACTTCAAGAGACCCAGTACTTC.

This clone was counted only a few times. V and J are TRBV12-5 and TRBJ2-5, with 7 nucleotides matching TRBD2. V lost 0 bases, J lost 5 bases, and 9 bases stayed unmatched. The CDR3 consists of 16 residues. Germline values: CDR1 LGHNT, CDR2 FRNRAP. The CDR3, as DNA: TGTGCTAGTGGTTTGGTACTGGGGCAGGGAGGGGAGACCCAGTACTTC. Encoded protein: CASGLVLGQGGETQYF. The variable domain in full, with the rest retrieved from reference TRBV12-5 and TRBJ2-5, is DARVTQTPRHKVTEMGQEVTMRCQPILGHNTVFWYRQTMMQGLELLAYFRNRAPLDDSGMPKDRFSAEMPDATLATLKIQPSEPRDSAVYFCASGLVLGQGGETQYFGPGTRLLVL.

V gene TRBV6-6 combines with J gene TRBJ2-1; 7 positions match TRBD1. The CDR3 length is 11 residues. V was clipped by 6 bases and J by 14 bases; unmatched bases: 7. Germline CDR1 is MNHNY and CDR2 is SVGAGI (reference sequence). In nucleotides, the CDR3 is TGTGCCAGCAGACTCGACAGGGCTGAGTTCTTC. This translates into CASRLDRAEFF.

V is TRBV6-5 and J is TRBJ2-3, with D perhaps TRBD2 (6 bases). CDR3 length: 15 residues. Germline V gives CDR1 MNHEY, CDR2 SVGAGI. V dropped 2 bases and J dropped 3 bases, with 12 bases sitting between them. CDR3: CASSYLSGGTDTQYF. CDR3 sequence (DNA): TGTGCCAGCAGTTACCTTTCTGGGGGGACAGATACGCAGTATTTT.